A single sample gave rise to the 16 T cell receptor beta chains below, sequenced in a study of control samples from healthy donors and cancer patients. The method was immunoSEQ multiplex PCR; TCRdb's version includes in-frame clones alone and lacks a portion of them. The top ten clones hold about 5% of a sample with 88,000 or so clones, 85% to 95% of them seen once. Sequencing was carried out using blood. The receptors were sampled from a woman aged 18-29 years in good health.

J is TRBJ2-3 and V is TRBV29-1, with D possibly being TRBD1 (6 bases). The CDR3 has 16 residues. Deletions cut 7 bases from V and 1 base from J, with 21 bases between. Germline V lookup: CDR1 SQVTM, CDR2 ANQGSEA. In DNA form, the CDR3 reads TGCAGCGCCCGGGTGGGGACAACGCCACGCACAGATACGCAGTATTTT. Translated, it gives CSARVGTTPRTDTQYF.

This rearrangement joins TRBV28 to TRBJ1-5; no clear D. With 6 bases removed from V and 9 bases from J, the gap between germline ends came to 12 bases. The CDR3 extends over 12 amino acids. Germline V gene sequence: CDR1 MDHEN, CDR2 SYDVKM. CDR3 in amino acids: CASRAPPRPQHF. The DNA of the CDR3 is TGTGCCAGCAGGGCGCCCCCTCGGCCCCAGCATTTT.

The chain couples TRBV7-2 to TRBJ1-6, with TRBD1 identical over 9 bases. CDR3 length: 15 amino acids. From germline, CDR1 is SGHTA and CDR2 FQGNSA. V trimming: 1 base; J trimming: 10 bases; junction bases outside the gene matches: 5. Here the CDR3 reads CASSLGGQGLSPLHF. The CDR3 coding sequence is TGTGCCAGCAGCTTAGGTGGACAGGGGTTGTCACCCCTCCACTTT.

J is TRBJ1-5 and V is TRBV28, with no clear D. Trimming stripped 5 bases from V and 7 bases from J, with 9 bases between. The CDR3 is 12 residues long. The germline gives CDR1 MDHEN, CDR2 SYDVKM. CDR3 sequence (DNA): TGTGCCAGCAGTGCTGCTCAACAGCCCCAGCATTTT. Protein sequence: CASSAAQQPQHF.

This chain connects TRBV24-1 to TRBJ2-3; the match to TRBD1 covers 12 bases. The CDR3 sequence is 19 residues long. Germline-derived CDR1 and CDR2 are KGHDR and SFDVKD. The V segment lost 0 bases and the J segment 4 bases; nucleotides outside the gene matches: 10. The CDR3 DNA reads TGTGCCACCAGTGATTTGCGTGTGATGGGACAGGGGGCATCAGATACGCAGTATTTT. Its translation: CATSDLRVMGQGASDTQYF.

J is TRBJ2-5 and V is TRBV15; a weak D match, TRBD1 (6 bases). Trimming cost V 1 base and J 4 bases, with 16 bases left between them. CDR1 is LNHNV and CDR2 is YYDKDF in the germline V gene (reference sequence). This CDR3 spans 16 amino acids. The CDR3 coding sequence is TGTGCCACCAGCAGAGGAGGGGGTTCTTCAGGAGAGACCCAGTACTTC. Translated: CATSRGGGSSGETQYF. Variable domain in full (rest from reference TRBV15 and TRBJ2-5): DAMVIQNPRYQVTQFGKPVTLSCSQTLNHNVMYWYQQKSSQAPKLLFHYYDKDFNNEADTPDNFQSRRPNTSFCFLDIRSPGLGDTAMYLCATSRGGGSSGETQYFGPGTRLLVL.

The V gene is TRBV28, the J gene TRBJ1-5; 8 bases map to TRBD1. CDR1 and CDR2 (germline): MDHEN, SYDVKM. This CDR3 is 15 amino acids long. Trimming took 6 bases from V and 4 from J; bases not matched to a gene: 8. CDR3 in DNA: TGTGCCAGCAGCCCATGGGACAGGACAAATCAGCCCCAGCATTTT. Amino acids: CASSPWDRTNQPQHF.

The chain links TRBV5-6 to TRBJ2-3, with 8 bases matching TRBD2. The junction had 14 bases not matched to a gene; V was cut back by 0 bases and J by 5 bases. The CDR3 has 18 residues. Germline CDR1 reads SGHDT; CDR2 reads YYEEEE. The DNA for the CDR3 is TGTGCCAGCAGCTTGGCTTCAGCGGGGGACCTTATCGTAGATACGCAGTATTTT. Translation gives CASSLASAGDLIVDTQYF.

The chain links TRBV7-2 to TRBJ1-2; D call uncertain. The CDR3 is 13 residues long. From germline, CDR1 is SGHTA and CDR2 FQGNSA. V dropped 2 bases and J dropped 1 base, with 5 bases sitting between them. CDR3 in DNA: TGTGCCAGCAGCTTACAGGATAACTATGGCTACACCTTC. Protein: CASSLQDNYGYTF. The complete variable domain, with remaining parts taken from reference TRBV7-2 and TRBJ1-2, reads GAGVSQSPSNKVTEKGKDVELRCDPISGHTALYWYRQSLGQGLEFLIYFQGNSAPDKSGLPSDRFSAERTGGSVSTLTIQRTQQEDSAVYLCASSLQDNYGYTFGSGTRLTVV.

This clone appeared a single time. The V and J genes are TRBV7-6 and TRBJ2-5; D gene ambiguous. The V gene lost 1 base and the J gene lost 7 bases, with 19 bases spanning the gap. This CDR3 comprises 16 residues. Germline assignment: CDR1 SGHVS and CDR2 FNYEAQ. CDR3 nucleotides: TGTGCCAGCAGCTTAGAGTCAGGTCCCATCGCTTGGACCCAGTACTTC. Protein: CASSLESGPIAWTQYF.

This clone was detected once. CDR3 bases: TGTGCCAGCAGCCTCCGGGACAAGTTGTATGGCTACACCTTC. Residues: CASSLRDKLYGYTF. The genes are TRBV6-5 and TRBJ1-2, with a weak D call TRBD1 (6 bases). V was cut by 6 bases and J by 5 bases, with 16 bases left in between. The germline gives CDR1 MNHEY, CDR2 SVGAGI. This CDR3 comprises 14 residues.

The chain combines TRBV9 with TRBJ1-3, with D tentatively TRBD1 (5 bases). The CDR3 contains 16 residues. Deletions cut 2 bases from V and 0 bases from J, with 12 bases between. Germline values: CDR1 SGDLS, CDR2 YYNGEE. CDR3 nucleotides: TGTGCCAGCAGCGTTCTTGAGGGGAGCTCTGGAAACACCATATATTTT. Its protein product is CASSVLEGSSGNTIYF.

The rearrangement joins TRBV28 to TRBJ2-7; the D is unclear. Looked up from germline, CDR1 is MDHEN and CDR2 is SYDVKM. V lost 1 base, J lost 4 bases, and 11 bases lay in between. The CDR3 sequence is 14 residues long. The CDR3 protein is CASSLSGEAYEQYF. The CDR3 coding sequence is TGTGCCAGCAGTTTATCAGGCGAGGCTTACGAGCAGTACTTC.

The chain couples TRBV27 to TRBJ1-3, with D uncertain. CDR1 is MNHEY, CDR2 SMNVEV, per germline (reference sequence). The CDR3 totals 14 residues. Trimming took off 0 bases at V and 3 bases at J, with 6 bases between the two ends. DNA of the CDR3: TGTGCCAGCAGTTTATCGGGAGTTGGAAACACCATATATTTT. It is translated as CASSLSGVGNTIYF.

V gene TRBV6-6 combines with J gene TRBJ2-7, with no clear D. Germline V gives CDR1 MNHNY, CDR2 SVGAGI (reference sequence). V lost 6 bases to trimming and J lost 2 bases, with 14 bases between them. The CDR3 runs to 14 residues. CDR3 region: CASSPPGDTYEQYF. CDR3 bases: TGTGCCAGCAGCCCGCCTGGCGATACCTACGAGCAGTACTTC.

In this sample, this clone turned up a few times. Other DNA sequences in the same sample also yield this CDR3. The CDR3 bases are TGTGCCAGCAGCTTGGGGGGGTGGGACTACGAGCAGTACTTC. Amino acids: CASSLGGWDYEQYF. The rearrangement links TRBV5-5 to TRBJ2-7, with D possibly being TRBD1 or TRBD2 (5 bases each). The germline V gene has CDR1 SGHKS and CDR2 YYEKEE (reference sequence). V was shortened by 0 bases and J by 3 bases, with 10 bases between the two germline ends. The CDR3 contains 14 residues. The variable domain in full, completed from reference TRBV5-5 and TRBJ2-7, reads DAGVTQSPTHLIKTRGQQVTLRCSPISGHKSVSWYQQVLGQGPQFIFQYYEKEERGRGNFPDRFSARQFPNYSSELNVNALLLGDSALYLCASSLGGWDYEQYFGPGTRLTVT.